Listed below are T cell receptor beta chains from one sample, sequenced in a study of Graves' ophthalmopathy and Graves' hyperthyroidism. One entry per CDR3 protein, called by TCRdb with MiXCR from the multiplex PCR reads. The table shows a few hundred thousand distinct CDR3 sequences, with 15% occurring only once. The material sequenced was peripheral blood. These receptors were obtained from a woman aged 18-30 years with stable Graves' hyperthyroidism. Both conserved end residues are part of each CDR3. A D gene is named only where the DNA matches it firmly. Clone size is given for some rows only: seen once, a few or many times, or a class if the clone is expanded.

>TRBV7-2|TRBJ1-2|13|many|NA
CASSPEGRGGYTF
TGTGCCAGCAGCCCCGAGGGCCGTGGTGGCTACACCTTC
>TRBV20-1|TRBJ1-5|10|many|NA
CSADNQPQHF
TGCAGTGCCGACAATCAGCCCCAGCATTTT
>TRBV11-3|TRBJ2-7|17|many|TRBD2
CASSLGGGASVPYEQYF
TGTGCCAGCAGCTTAGGCGGGGGGGCGTCGGTTCCCTACGAGCAGTACTTC
>TRBV30|TRBJ1-1|11|NA|NA
CAWGDRPEAFF
TGTGCCTGGGGGGACCGGCCTGAAGCTTTCTTT
>TRBV6-1|TRBJ1-6|14|many|NA
CASSARLDNSPLHF
TGTGCCAGCAGTGCCCGCCTGGATAATTCACCCCTCCACTTT
>TRBV6-2/TRBV6-3|TRBJ2-7|15|NA|TRBD1
CASSLARQGAREQYF
TGTGCCAGCTCCCTGGCCAGGCAGGGGGCCCGCGAGCAGTACTTC
>TRBV28|TRBJ1-2|15|NA|TRBD1
CASSLRTGGDYGYTF
TGTGCCAGCAGTTTACGGACAGGGGGAGACTATGGCTACACCTTC
>TRBV19|TRBJ2-5|12|many|NA
CASSRVGETQYF
TGTGCCAGTAGTAGGGTAGGAGAGACCCAGTACTTC
>TRBV29-1|TRBJ1-1|13|many|TRBD1
CSVDRGPFTEAFF
TGCAGCGTGGACAGGGGGCCCTTCACTGAAGCTTTCTTT
>TRBV19|TRBJ2-7|16|many|NA
CASSIQHTLSSYEQYF
TGTGCCAGTAGTATTCAGCATACACTGAGCTCCTACGAGCAGTACTTC
>TRBV5-1|TRBJ1-1|15|NA|NA
CASSLAGTLITETFF
TGCGCCAGCAGCTTGGCCGGGACACTGATCACTGAAACTTTCTTT
>TRBV12-3/TRBV12-4|TRBJ2-5|15|NA|NA
CASSQTPWVGETQYF
TGTGCCAGCAGTCAGACCCCGTGGGTGGGAGAGACCCAGTACTTC
>TRBV7-8|TRBJ2-7|11|many|NA
CASSKAYEQYF
TGTGCCAGCAGCAAGGCTTACGAGCAGTACTTC
>TRBV19|TRBJ2-2|14|many|TRBD2
CASRTSGRTGKLFF
TGTGCCAGTCGGACTAGCGGGCGCACCGGGAAGCTGTTTTTT
>TRBV29-1|TRBJ1-2|15|many|NA
CSVEGGGTSNYGYTF
TGCAGCGTTGAAGGAGGGGGGACATCCAACTATGGCTACACCTTC
>TRBV7-7|TRBJ2-7|14|few|NA
CASSVRPDSYEQYF
TGTGCTAGCAGCGTTCGACCAGACTCCTACGAGCAGTACTTC
>TRBV29-1|TRBJ2-7|16|many|TRBD1
CSVDGPETGGSYEQYF
TGCAGCGTTGACGGCCCCGAGACAGGGGGCTCCTACGAGCAGTACTTC
>TRBV19|TRBJ2-2|15|many|NA
CASSIPGRTTGELFF
TGTGCCAGTAGTATCCCGGGACGGACGACCGGGGAGCTGTTTTTT
>TRBV10-1|TRBJ2-7|14|many|NA
CASSESIEPGEQYF
TGCGCCAGCAGTGAGTCGATCGAGCCGGGGGAGCAGTACTTC
>TRBV9|TRBJ2-7|15|few|TRBD1
CASSVDGTGTYEQYF
TGTGCCAGCAGCGTAGATGGGACAGGGACCTACGAGCAGTACTTC
>TRBV6-2/TRBV6-3|TRBJ1-1|14|many|NA
CASRMGRRNTEAFF
TGTGCCAGCAGGATGGGACGGCGAAACACTGAAGCTTTCTTT
>TRBV2|TRBJ1-1|14|many|NA
CASSRGSPITEAFF
TGTGCCAGCAGTCGAGGGTCCCCGATCACTGAAGCTTTCTTT
>TRBV7-2|TRBJ2-7|15|many|NA
CASSLRSDGAYEQYF
TGTGCCAGCAGCCTAAGGTCCGACGGGGCCTACGAGCAGTACTTC
>TRBV11-2|TRBJ1-2|15|NA|NA
CASSSTRKTNHGYTF
TGTGCCAGCAGCTCTACGAGAAAAACTAACCATGGCTACACCTTC
>TRBV9|TRBJ1-2|14|many|NA
CASSPRTDTYGYTF
TGTGCCAGCAGCCCCCGGACAGACACCTATGGCTACACCTTC
>TRBV28|TRBJ1-5|13|many|NA
CASSWGGNQPQHF
TGTGCCAGCAGTTGGGGAGGCAATCAGCCCCAGCATTTT
>TRBV12-3/TRBV12-4|TRBJ1-1|13|many|NA
CASSLLMNTEAFF
TGTGCCAGCAGTTTACTGATGAACACTGAAGCTTTCTTT
>TRBV11-2|TRBJ2-5|16|NA|NA
CASSPWGGGLQETQYF
TGTGCCAGCAGCCCGTGGGGGGGGGGCCTCCAAGAGACCCAGTACTTC
>TRBV20-1|TRBJ1-1|12|many|NA
CSARTATIEAFF
TGCAGTGCTAGGACCGCCACAATTGAAGCTTTCTTT
>TRBV2|TRBJ1-1|16|many|NA
CASSEYLQGFSTEAFF
TGTGCCAGCAGTGAATATCTACAGGGCTTTAGCACTGAAGCTTTCTTT
>TRBV7-2|TRBJ1-5|14|many|NA
CASSLESYYQPQHF
TGTGCCAGCAGCTTAGAATCTTATTACCAGCCCCAGCATTTT
>TRBV12-3/TRBV12-4|TRBJ1-5|17|many|NA
CASTFSHGRIRNQPQHF
TGTGCCAGCACGTTTTCGCACGGCAGAATTCGCAATCAGCCCCAGCATTTT
>TRBV11-1|TRBJ2-5|16|few|NA
CASSLSIVGFQETQYF
TGTGCCAGCAGCTTATCGATTGTTGGCTTCCAAGAGACCCAGTACTTC
>TRBV14|TRBJ2-7|15|NA|NA
CASSQLRGKAHEQYF
TGTGCCAGCAGCCAACTGCGTGGGAAGGCCCACGAGCAGTACTTC
>TRBV14|TRBJ2-7|17|NA|NA
CASSQPTEWGAPDEQYF
TGTGCCAGCAGCCAACCCACCGAGTGGGGGGCCCCGGACGAGCAGTACTTC
>TRBV2|TRBJ2-5|15|many|NA
CASSDRTTYQETQYF
TGTGCCAGCAGTGATAGGACTACGTACCAAGAGACCCAGTACTTC
>TRBV11-2|TRBJ2-2|17|few|TRBD1
CASSFSPGTANTGELFF
TGTGCCAGCAGCTTTTCCCCCGGGACAGCAAACACCGGGGAGCTGTTTTTT
>TRBV12-3/TRBV12-4|TRBJ2-5|16|NA|TRBD2
CASSQILAGGGETQYF
TGTGCCAGCAGTCAGATACTAGCGGGGGGAGGAGAGACCCAGTACTTC
>TRBV28|TRBJ1-6|14|many|NA
CASTTRKRNSPLHF
TGTGCCAGCACCACAAGGAAGAGAAACTCACCCCTCCACTTT
>TRBV29-1|TRBJ1-2|12|many|NA
CSVDRDNYGYTF
TGCAGCGTTGATAGGGATAACTATGGCTACACCTTC
>TRBV12-3/TRBV12-4|TRBJ2-5|11|many|NA
CASTVRGTQYF
TGTGCCAGTACCGTGAGGGGGACCCAGTACTTC
>TRBV6-2/TRBV6-3|TRBJ2-7|13|many|NA
CASSAQEAYEQYF
TGTGCCAGCAGTGCCCAGGAAGCCTACGAGCAGTACTTC
>TRBV6-2/TRBV6-3|TRBJ2-7|14|many|TRBD2
CASKRAGELHEQYF
TGTGCCAGCAAGAGAGCGGGGGAACTCCACGAGCAGTACTTC
>TRBV12-3/TRBV12-4|TRBJ2-5|16|NA|TRBD2
CASSLLAGGRAETQYF
TGTGCCAGCAGCCTACTCGCGGGGGGGCGAGCGGAGACCCAGTACTTC
>TRBV6-5|TRBJ1-2|14|many|NA
CASTTVVGSYGYTF
TGTGCCAGTACTACGGTTGTTGGCAGCTATGGCTACACCTTC
>TRBV6-2/TRBV6-3|TRBJ2-7|12|many|NA
CASSYEAYEQYF
TGTGCCAGCAGTTACGAAGCATACGAGCAGTACTTC
>TRBV6-5|TRBJ2-5|13|many|NA
CASSRGPGETQYF
TGTGCCAGCAGTCGAGGACCCGGAGAGACCCAGTACTTC
>TRBV7-9|TRBJ2-5|12|many|NA
CASSPTLETQYF
TGTGCCAGCAGCCCGACGTTAGAGACCCAGTACTTC
>TRBV5-1|TRBJ1-1|17|many|NA
CASSLGLGVGTLTEAFF
TGCGCCAGCAGCTTGGGGCTCGGGGTCGGGACACTAACTGAAGCTTTCTTT
>TRBV4-2|TRBJ1-6|19|many|NA
CASSQVTDVWQTVNSPLHF
TGTGCCAGCAGCCAAGTGACAGATGTCTGGCAGACCGTCAATTCACCCCTCCACTTT
>TRBV19|TRBJ1-1|15|few|TRBD1
CASSIAGGGNTEAFF
TGTGCCAGTAGTATAGCAGGAGGGGGCAACACTGAAGCTTTCTTT
>TRBV7-2|TRBJ2-5|15|NA|NA
CASSLAYDPWETQYF
TGTGCCAGCAGCTTAGCCTACGATCCATGGGAGACCCAGTACTTC
>TRBV6-2/TRBV6-3|TRBJ2-4|14|many|TRBD1
CASSPIDRADIQYF
TGTGCCAGCAGCCCGATCGACAGGGCTGACATTCAGTACTTC
>TRBV9|TRBJ1-2|16|many|TRBD1
CASSPGRETGFYGYTF
TGTGCCAGCAGCCCAGGTCGGGAGACAGGGTTCTATGGCTACACCTTC
>TRBV6-1|TRBJ1-5|15|few|TRBD1
CASSETGQGTQPQHF
TGTGCCAGCAGCGAAACCGGACAGGGGACCCAGCCCCAGCATTTT